A selection of T cell receptor beta chains follows, all from one sample in a study of blood T cell repertoires in COVID-19. TCRdb's table, derived via immunoSEQ multiplex PCR, lists solely in-frame clones and lacks some. This sample has 200,000 to 300,000 clones, with approximately 86% found just once. The specimen sequenced was peripheral blood. The receptors derive from a human donor in a cohort sampled during active COVID-19. The CDR3 runs from the conserved cysteine through the conserved F or W. Each record gives: V gene, D gene, clone size, J gene, CDR3 protein. The D gene is left open where the match is weak. Clone sizes are given selectively: once, few, many, or a class where the clone is expanded.

V gene: TRBV5-1; D gene: TRBD2; clone size: NA; J gene: TRBJ2-4; CDR3 protein: CASSLASGRGKKNIQYF
V gene: TRBV28; D gene: TRBD1; clone size: NA; J gene: TRBJ1-2; CDR3 protein: CASSLTTGGNYGYTF
V gene: TRBV27; D gene: NA; clone size: NA; J gene: TRBJ2-5; CDR3 protein: CASSFSRGQETQYF
V gene: TRBV30; D gene: NA; clone size: NA; J gene: TRBJ2-7; CDR3 protein: CAWSRRRDYEQYF
V gene: TRBV5-1; D gene: TRBD1; clone size: NA; J gene: TRBJ2-2; CDR3 protein: CASSSPTGINTGELFF
V gene: TRBV19; D gene: TRBD2; clone size: NA; J gene: TRBJ2-7; CDR3 protein: CASGLAGVGEQYF
V gene: TRBV10-2; D gene: NA; clone size: NA; J gene: TRBJ1-1; CDR3 protein: CASSEWAPNTEAFF
V gene: TRBV23-1; D gene: NA; clone size: NA; J gene: TRBJ2-7; CDR3 protein: CASSQFPAKSSYEQYF
V gene: TRBV18; D gene: TRBD2; clone size: NA; J gene: TRBJ2-4; CDR3 protein: CASSLRTGGNIQYF
V gene: TRBV5-4; D gene: TRBD2; clone size: NA; J gene: TRBJ2-3; CDR3 protein: CASSLLSSGEDTQYF
V gene: TRBV6-5; D gene: TRBD1; clone size: once; J gene: TRBJ2-7; CDR3 protein: CASSPLLTGGDEQYF
V gene: TRBV29-1; D gene: NA; clone size: NA; J gene: TRBJ1-1; CDR3 protein: CSVDYAIGLEAFF
V gene: TRBV19; D gene: NA; clone size: NA; J gene: TRBJ2-7; CDR3 protein: CASSLYGDSEQYF
V gene: TRBV20-1; D gene: NA; clone size: NA; J gene: TRBJ1-2; CDR3 protein: CSARGDSASYGYTF
V gene: TRBV3-1/TRBV3-2; D gene: NA; clone size: once; J gene: TRBJ2-7; CDR3 protein: CASSPQAGYEQYF
V gene: TRBV7-9; D gene: TRBD1; clone size: few; J gene: TRBJ1-2; CDR3 protein: CASLTGQTNYGYTF
V gene: TRBV28; D gene: TRBD1; clone size: NA; J gene: TRBJ1-1; CDR3 protein: CASSPPSTGRAFF